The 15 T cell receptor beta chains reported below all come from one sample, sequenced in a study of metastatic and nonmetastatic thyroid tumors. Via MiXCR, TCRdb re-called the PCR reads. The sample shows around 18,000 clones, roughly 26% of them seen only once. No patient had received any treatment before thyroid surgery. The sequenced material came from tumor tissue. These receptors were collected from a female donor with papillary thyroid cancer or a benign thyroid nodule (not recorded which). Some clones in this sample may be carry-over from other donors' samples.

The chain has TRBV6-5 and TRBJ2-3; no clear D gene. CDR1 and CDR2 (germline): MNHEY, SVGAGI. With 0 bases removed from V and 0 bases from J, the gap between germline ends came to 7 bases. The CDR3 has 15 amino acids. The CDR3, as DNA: TGTGCCAGCAGTTACTCGAGACAAAGCACAGATACGCAGTATTTT. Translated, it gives CASSYSRQSTDTQYF.

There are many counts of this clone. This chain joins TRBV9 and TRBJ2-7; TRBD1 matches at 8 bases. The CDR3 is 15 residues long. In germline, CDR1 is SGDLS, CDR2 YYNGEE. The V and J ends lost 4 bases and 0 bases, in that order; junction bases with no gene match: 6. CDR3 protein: CASSPGQGDSYEQYF. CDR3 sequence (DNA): TGTGCCAGCAGCCCAGGACAGGGAGACTCCTACGAGCAGTACTTC. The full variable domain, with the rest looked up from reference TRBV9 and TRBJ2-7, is DSGVTQTPKHLITATGQRVTLRCSPRSGDLSVYWYQQSLDQGLQFLIQYYNGEERAKGNILERFSAQQFPDLHSELNLSSLELGDSALYFCASSPGQGDSYEQYFGPGTRLTVT.

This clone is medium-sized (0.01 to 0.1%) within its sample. CDR3 sequence: CASSPQSAEGYGYTF. CDR3 DNA sequence: TGTGCCAGCAGCCCCCAAAGCGCGGAGGGATACGGCTACACCTTC. The V gene is TRBV9, the J gene TRBJ1-2, with D hard to call. The CDR3 spans 15 residues. V shed 4 bases and J shed 8 bases, with 21 bases lying between them. The germline CDR1 and CDR2 sequences are SGDLS and YYNGEE.

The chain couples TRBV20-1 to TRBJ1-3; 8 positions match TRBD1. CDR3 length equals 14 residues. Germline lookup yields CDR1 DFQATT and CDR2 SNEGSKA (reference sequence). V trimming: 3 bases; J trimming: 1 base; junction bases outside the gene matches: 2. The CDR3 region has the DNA TGCAGTGCTAGGAGGACAGGGTCTGGAAACACCATATATTTT. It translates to CSARRTGSGNTIYF.

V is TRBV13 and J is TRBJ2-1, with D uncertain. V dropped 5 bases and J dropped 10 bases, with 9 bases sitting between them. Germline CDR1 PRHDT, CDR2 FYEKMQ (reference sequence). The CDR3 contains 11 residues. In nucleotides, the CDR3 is TGTGCCAGCAGCCTTTCGTTAGAGCAGTTCTTC. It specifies CASSLSLEQFF.

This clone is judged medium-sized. CDR3 nucleotide sequence: TGTGCCTGGAGTGTACGGGGCAGGGGGGGCACCGGGGAGCTGTTTTTT. It yields the protein CAWSVRGRGGTGELFF. V is TRBV30 and J is TRBJ2-2, with D possibly called TRBD1 or TRBD2 (7 bases each). V lost 0 bases, J lost 4 bases, and 15 bases lay in between. The CDR3 runs to 16 residues. The V gene's germline CDR1 is GTSNPN and CDR2 SVGIG (reference sequence).

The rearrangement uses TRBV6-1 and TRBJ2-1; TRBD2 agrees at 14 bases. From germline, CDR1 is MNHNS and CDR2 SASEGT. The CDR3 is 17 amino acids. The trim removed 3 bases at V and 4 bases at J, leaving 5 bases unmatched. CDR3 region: CASSDGTSGRVYNEQFF. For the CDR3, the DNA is TGTGCCAGCAGTGACGGGACTAGCGGGAGAGTTTACAATGAGCAGTTCTTC.

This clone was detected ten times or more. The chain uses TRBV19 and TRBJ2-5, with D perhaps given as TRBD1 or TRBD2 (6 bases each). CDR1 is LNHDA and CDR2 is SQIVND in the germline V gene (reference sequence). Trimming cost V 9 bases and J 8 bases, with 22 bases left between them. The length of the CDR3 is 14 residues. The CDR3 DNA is TGTGCCAGCAGAGCCTCGTGGGGGCGGGGAACCCAGTACTTC. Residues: CASRASWGRGTQYF.

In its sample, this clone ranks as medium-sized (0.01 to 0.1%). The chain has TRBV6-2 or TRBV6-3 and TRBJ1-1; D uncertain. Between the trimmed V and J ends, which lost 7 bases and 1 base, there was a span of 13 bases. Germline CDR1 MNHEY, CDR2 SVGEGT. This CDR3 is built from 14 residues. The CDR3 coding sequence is TGTGCCAGCACCAGACCAGCCGCGAACACTGAAGCTTTCTTT. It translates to CASTRPAANTEAFF.

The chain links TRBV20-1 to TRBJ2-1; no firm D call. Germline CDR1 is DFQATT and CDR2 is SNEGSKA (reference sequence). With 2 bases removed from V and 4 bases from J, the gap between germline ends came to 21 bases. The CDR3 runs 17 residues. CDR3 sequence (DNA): TGCAGTGCTAGACCGACCTCAGGCCTCGGCAGATACAATGAGCAGTTCTTC. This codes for CSARPTSGLGRYNEQFF.

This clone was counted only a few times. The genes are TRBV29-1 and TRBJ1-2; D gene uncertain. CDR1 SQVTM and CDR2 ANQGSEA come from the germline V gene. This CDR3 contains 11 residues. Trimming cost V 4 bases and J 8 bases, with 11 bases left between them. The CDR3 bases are TGCAGCGTTGTTGAAAGGCTGGGCTACACCTTC. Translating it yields CSVVERLGYTF. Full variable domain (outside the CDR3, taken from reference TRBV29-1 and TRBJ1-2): SAVISQKPSRDICQRGTSLTIQCQVDSQVTMMFWYRQQPGQSLTLIATANQGSEATYESGFVIDKFPISRPNLTFSTLTVSNMSPEDSSIYLCSVVERLGYTFGSGTRLTVV.

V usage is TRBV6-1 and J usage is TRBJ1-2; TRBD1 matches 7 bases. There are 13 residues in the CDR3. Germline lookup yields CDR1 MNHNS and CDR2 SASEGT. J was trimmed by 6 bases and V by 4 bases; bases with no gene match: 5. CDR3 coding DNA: TGTGCCAGCAGTGGGACAGGCTGGGATGGCTACACCTTC. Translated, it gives CASSGTGWDGYTF.

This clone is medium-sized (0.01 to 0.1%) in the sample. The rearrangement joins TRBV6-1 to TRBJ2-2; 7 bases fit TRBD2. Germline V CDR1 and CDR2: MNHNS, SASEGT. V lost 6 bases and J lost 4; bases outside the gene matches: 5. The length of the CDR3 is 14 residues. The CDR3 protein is CASSPGRATGELFF. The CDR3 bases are TGTGCCAGCAGCCCAGGGAGGGCCACCGGGGAGCTGTTTTTT.

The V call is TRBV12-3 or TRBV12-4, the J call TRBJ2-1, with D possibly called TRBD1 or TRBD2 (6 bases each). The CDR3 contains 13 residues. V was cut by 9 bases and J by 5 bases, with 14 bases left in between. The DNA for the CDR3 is TGTGCCAGTAGATGGGGGGCCCACAATGAGCAGTTCTTC. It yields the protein CASRWGAHNEQFF.

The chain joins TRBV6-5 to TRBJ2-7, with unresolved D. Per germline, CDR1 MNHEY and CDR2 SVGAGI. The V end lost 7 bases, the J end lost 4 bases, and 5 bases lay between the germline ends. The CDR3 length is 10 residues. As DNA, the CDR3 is TGTGCCAGCAATGGGTACGAGCAGTACTTC. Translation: CASNGYEQYF.